This T cell receptor beta chain is drawn from a study of cytomegalovirus exposure and HLA in healthy donors. Amplification used 60 Vbeta primers and 13 Jbeta primers. Sequencing was performed with immunoSEQ multiplex PCR; in TCRdb, only in-frame clones are kept and a portion is missing. The clone table shows roughly 46,000 clones, with the ten largest holding 0.9% to 1.2%. J was trimmed by 4 bases and V by 4 bases; bases with no gene match: 4. This CDR3 has 15 residues. The germline V gene has CDR1 SNHLY and CDR2 FYNNEI. The clonotype comes from a woman between 40 and 55 years old in good health and CMV-seronegative. Sequencing was performed on PBMCs. This chain links TRBV2 with TRBJ2-1; 10 nucleotides match TRBD1. The CDR3 bases are TGTGCCAGCAGTGCCGGACAGGGGGAATACAATGAGCAGTTCTTC. The encoded protein is CASSAGQGEYNEQFF.